This T cell receptor beta chain appears in the sequencing data of a study of OX40 agonist ivuxolimab in advanced cancers. Overall study context: Cancers in dose escalation were hepatocellular, melanoma, renal cell and head and neck.

Concerning this clone: Its antigen is not identified.

Study-wide points: Researchers report that CD8+ T cells had, on average, more expanded clones than CD4+.

TCRdb keeps only in-frame clones here, not all; method: immunoSEQ multiplex PCR. The sample yields 65,000 to 95,000 clones, 88% seen once. V dropped 4 bases and J dropped 4 bases, with 17 bases sitting between them. In germline, CDR1 is LNHNV, CDR2 YYDKDF (reference sequence). The CDR3 is 15 amino acids. The sample in question was CD4+ or CD8+ T cells sorted from blood, obtained in a trial of the OX40 agonist ivuxolimab. This chain joins TRBV15 and TRBJ2-7; D gene uncertain. The source is an adult with an advanced solid tumor such as melanoma, head and neck, liver or kidney cancer. CDR3 sequence reads: CATSTGDDRKYEQYF. In nucleotides, the CDR3 is TGTGCCACCAGCACAGGAGATGACCGAAAATACGAGCAGTACTTC.